The 19 T cell receptor beta chains in this list originate from one sample, sequenced in a study of T cell repertoires in cytomegalovirus infection. TCRdb used MiXCR to reprocess the reads, holding one entry per CDR3 protein. The sample consists of roughly 630,000 distinct CDR3 sequences, roughly a quarter of them appearing once. The sample was CD8+ T cells from PBMCs. These receptors all come from a human donor in good health (CMV status not recorded). Some clones in this sample may be carry-over from other donors' samples.

This clonotype was picked up many times. The genes are TRBV6-5 and TRBJ1-2; weak D call: TRBD1 (5 bases). The CDR3 totals 15 residues. V was shortened by 2 bases and J by 0 bases, with 10 bases between the two germline ends. Germline V gene sequence: CDR1 MNHEY, CDR2 SVGAGI. This CDR3 is CASSYGAGTNYGYTF. The CDR3 nucleotides read TGTGCCAGCAGTTACGGGGCTGGAACTAACTATGGCTACACCTTC.

This clonotype has ten or more counts. V usage is TRBV7-9 and J usage is TRBJ2-2; D unresolved. The CDR3 length is 12 residues. With 4 bases removed from V and 6 bases from J, the gap between germline ends came to 6 bases. CDR1 is SEHNR, CDR2 FQNEAQ, per germline (reference sequence). This CDR3 reads CASSSKSGELFF. CDR3 coding DNA: TGTGCCAGCAGCTCCAAGTCCGGGGAGCTGTTTTTT.

This clonotype showed up just a few times. V and J are TRBV11-3 and TRBJ2-7; TRBD2 matches at 12 bases. The trim removed 4 bases at V and 0 bases at J, leaving 4 bases unmatched. CDR1 SGHNT and CDR2 YENEEA come from the germline V gene. The CDR3 runs to 16 residues. CDR3 amino acids: CASSSTSGGSSYEQYF. CDR3 nucleotides: TGTGCCAGCAGCTCCACTAGCGGGGGGAGCTCCTACGAGCAGTACTTC.

This clonotype was detected many times. The chain uses TRBV7-2 and TRBJ1-2; D perhaps matches TRBD1 (5 bases). Trimming cost V 5 bases and J 6 bases, with 19 bases left between them. The CDR3 runs to 15 residues. Germline V gives CDR1 SGHTA, CDR2 FQGNSA. The CDR3 DNA follows: TGTGCCAGCAGCCCCGACAGCCCAAAGACTGATGGCTACACCTTC. Translating it yields CASSPDSPKTDGYTF.

This clonotype was picked up many times. The chain carries TRBV10-3 and TRBJ2-7; D perhaps matches TRBD2 (5 bases). V was trimmed by 0 bases and J by 4 bases, leaving 19 bases between them. This CDR3 contains 17 residues. Germline CDR1 and CDR2: ENHRY and SYGVKD. CDR3 amino acids: CAISESREGPPTYEQYF. The CDR3 DNA follows: TGTGCCATCAGTGAGTCGAGAGAGGGTCCTCCTACTTACGAGCAGTACTTC.

The rearrangement joins TRBV7-9 to TRBJ2-2; D unclear. Germline loops: CDR1 SEHNR, CDR2 FQNEAQ (reference sequence). The CDR3 has 14 amino acids. Trimming removed 4 bases from V and 6 bases from J, with 12 bases in between. Here the CDR3 DNA reads TGTGCCAGCAGCTCCCCGAACCAACCCGGGGAGCTGTTTTTT. Translated, it gives CASSSPNQPGELFF.

This clonotype was observed at least ten times. The J gene is TRBJ2-7, the V gene TRBV6-2 or TRBV6-3; D could derive from TRBD1 or TRBD2 (5 bases each). Germline V gives CDR1 MNHEY, CDR2 SVGEGT. Trimming left V 2 bases short and J 0 bases short, with 14 bases between. The CDR3 has 16 residues. CDR3 bases: TGTGCCAGCAGTTACGTTTCGGGGCATTCCTCCTACGAGCAGTACGTC. Its protein product is CASSYVSGHSSYEQYV.

The CDR3 protein is CASNFKFPGGTEAFF. In DNA, the CDR3 is TGTGCCAGTAACTTCAAATTCCCGGGTGGAACTGAAGCTTTCTTT. This chain links TRBV19 with TRBJ1-1; D is undetermined. Trimming removed 7 bases at V and 5 bases at J, with 20 bases between. The CDR3 contains 15 residues. Per the germline V gene, CDR1 is LNHDA and CDR2 is SQIVND (reference sequence).

This clonotype was seen more than once but under ten times. This sequence joins TRBV28 and TRBJ1-4; D unclear. CDR3 length equals 14 residues. From germline, CDR1 is MDHEN and CDR2 SYDVKM. Trimming removed 6 bases at V and 0 bases at J, with 8 bases between. CDR3 protein: CASRYPATNEKLFF. Here the CDR3 DNA reads TGTGCCAGCAGGTACCCTGCAACTAATGAAAAACTGTTTTTT.

A few counts support this clonotype. The chain links TRBV10-3 to TRBJ1-4, with a weak D call TRBD1 (6 bases). CDR3 length: 15 amino acids. Per germline, CDR1 ENHRY and CDR2 SYGVKD. Trimming removed 0 bases at V and 5 bases at J, with 10 bases between. CDR3 in amino acids: CAISESAGENEKLFF. Here the CDR3 DNA reads TGTGCCATCAGTGAGTCGGCAGGGGAGAATGAAAAACTGTTTTTT.

The chain carries TRBV5-5 and TRBJ2-3; D gene uncertain. Germline V gene data show CDR1 as SGHKS and CDR2 as YYEKEE (reference sequence). The V and J ends lost 2 bases and 3 bases respectively, with 10 bases between them. The CDR3 loop spans 14 amino acids. CDR3 sequence: CASSFRRGTDTQYF. In DNA form, the CDR3 reads TGTGCCAGCAGCTTCCGTAGAGGAACAGATACGCAGTATTTT. The full variable domain, rest sourced from reference TRBV5-5 and TRBJ2-3, is DAGVTQSPTHLIKTRGQQVTLRCSPISGHKSVSWYQQVLGQGPQFIFQYYEKEERGRGNFPDRFSARQFPNYSSELNVNALLLGDSALYLCASSFRRGTDTQYFGPGTRLTVL.

This clonotype was observed at least ten times. The CDR3 loop reads CASSLEPRGGSYNEQFF. The CDR3 nucleotides are TGTGCCAGCAGCTTAGAGCCCCGGGGGGGCTCCTACAATGAGCAGTTCTTC. The chain couples TRBV7-9 to TRBJ2-1; 8 bases align to TRBD2. Germline CDR1 SEHNR, CDR2 FQNEAQ (reference sequence). This CDR3 has 17 amino acids. The V segment lost 1 base and the J segment 0 bases; nucleotides outside the gene matches: 5.

The chain couples TRBV7-2 to TRBJ2-3; D is unclear. The CDR3 extends over 15 amino acids. Germline CDR1 is SGHTA and CDR2 is FQGNSA. Trimming took off 10 bases at V and 1 base at J, with 18 bases between the two ends. CDR3 sequence reads: CANTRLVERTDTQYF. The DNA for the CDR3 is TGTGCCAACACCCGGCTTGTAGAGCGCACAGATACGCAGTATTTT.

Only a few counts were recorded for this clonotype. The junction shows a germline mismatch at one end, possibly a read error. The chain recombines TRBV7-9 with TRBJ2-1, with TRBD2 matching 8 bases. Germline CDR1 and CDR2: SEHNR and FQNEAQ (reference sequence). There are 12 residues in the CDR3. The CDR3, as DNA: TGTGCCAGCAGCCCGGGGGGGGGACTAGACATCTTC. Translated, it gives CASSPGGGLDIF.

The chain joins TRBV20-1 to TRBJ2-1, with a weak D call TRBD2 (5 bases). Trimming stripped 6 bases from V and 6 bases from J, with 18 bases between. The CDR3 contains 14 residues. Per the germline V gene, CDR1 is DFQATT and CDR2 is SNEGSKA (reference sequence). DNA of the CDR3: TGCAGTGCCCCCCTCGGGGTTTGGTTCAATGAGCAGTTCTTC. The encoded protein is CSAPLGVWFNEQFF.

This clonotype was observed many times. The V and J genes are TRBV7-2 and TRBJ1-2; D is perhaps TRBD1 (5 bases). The V gene's germline CDR1 is SGHTA and CDR2 FQGNSA. This CDR3 comprises 15 residues. Trimming shortened V by 6 bases and J by 0 bases, and 14 bases separated the two germline ends. The CDR3, as DNA: TGTGCCAGCAGTCAAAGCAGGGAATCTAACTATGGCTACACCTTC. It yields the protein CASSQSRESNYGYTF.

This rearrangement joins TRBV4-1 to TRBJ1-1, with D uncertain. This CDR3 contains 16 residues. V lost 0 bases, J lost 0 bases, and 11 bases lay in between. CDR1 and CDR2 (germline): MGHRA, YSYEKL. The CDR3 DNA sequence: TGCGCCAGCAGCCAAGATGGGCAGCAGATGAACACTGAAGCTTTCTTT. Amino acid sequence: CASSQDGQQMNTEAFF.

This clonotype was picked up a small number of times. The chain couples TRBV27 to TRBJ2-7; 11 nucleotides align to TRBD2. J lost 6 bases, V lost 6 bases, and 7 bases had no gene match. The CDR3 contains 14 residues. Germline CDR1 is MNHEY and CDR2 is SMNVEV (reference sequence). CDR3 nucleotides: TGTGCCAGCAGCTCTAGCGGGGGGTCTCTCGAGCAGTACTTC. It specifies CASSSSGGSLEQYF.

There are many counts of this clonotype. The chain uses TRBV7-9 and TRBJ2-5; 7 bases map to TRBD1. Trimming cost V 7 bases and J 5 bases; bases outside gene matches: 10. CDR3 length: 14 residues. Germline V lookup: CDR1 SEHNR, CDR2 FQNEAQ (reference sequence). CDR3 nucleotide sequence: TGTGCCAGCACCGACGACAGGGAAGGGGAGACCCAGTACTTC. Amino acid sequence: CASTDDREGETQYF.